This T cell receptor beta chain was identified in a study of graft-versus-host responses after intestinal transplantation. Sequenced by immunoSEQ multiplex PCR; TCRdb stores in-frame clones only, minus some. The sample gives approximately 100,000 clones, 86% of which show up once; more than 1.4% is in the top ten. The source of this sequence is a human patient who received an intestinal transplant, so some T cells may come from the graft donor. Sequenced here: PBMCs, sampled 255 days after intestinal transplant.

As DNA, the CDR3 is TGTGCCAGCAGCTCTGGGACAGGGGGCACTGAAGCTTTCTTT. As protein: CASSSGTGGTEAFF. V is TRBV7-9 and J is TRBJ1-1; 11 nucleotides agree with TRBD1. This CDR3 has 14 residues. With V trimmed by 4 bases and J by 4 bases, 2 bases remained unmatched. Germline CDR1 and CDR2: SEHNR and FQNEAQ (reference sequence).